This T cell receptor beta chain was sequenced for a study of blood T cells in healthy people across ages. This clonotype has only a few counts. The second PCR ran roughly 6 to 11 cycles with a sample-barcoded 5' primer and J-beta primers. In TCRdb, the 5' RACE reads were re-called with MiXCR into one record per CDR3 protein. The top ten clones hold approximately 14% of a sample with hundreds of thousands of distinct CDR3 sequences, 25% to 30% of them seen once. Trimming left V 3 bases short and J 9 bases short, with 15 bases between. The CDR3 has 15 amino acids. The germline V gene has CDR1 SGHTA and CDR2 FQGNSA.

The chain carries TRBV7-2 and TRBJ1-6; D may be TRBD1 (6 bases). This sequence was found in a woman aged 80 or over in good health. The sequenced sample consisted of blood. CDR3 DNA: TGTGCCAGCAGCTTTAGAGGGGGGGAGGGTTCACCCCTCCACTTT. This gives the protein CASSFRGGEGSPLHF.